The clone carrying this T cell receptor (beta chain) was observed at least ten times. What it binds is unknown. Unique molecular identifiers were used in preparing the TCRbeta library. TCRdb used MiXCR to reprocess the PCR reads, holding one entry per CDR3 protein. The table has 700,000 or so distinct CDR3 sequences, over 10% seen once; the top ten hold 0.79%. This sample is drawn from a study of T-cell reconstitution after alpha-beta-depleted transplantation in children. Study-level points and caveats: As was reported, about two months after transplant, alpha-beta T cells came from several hundred expanded graft clones. Surviving recipient T cells and thymic progenitors accounted for the high day-60 TCRbeta diversity observed in some patients. Newly produced T cells mostly accounted for T-cell counts and diversity one year post-transplant.

This TCR was sampled from a girl aged 2-10 years with congenital amegakaryocytic thrombocytopenia, due to receive a stem cell transplant. Source: PBMCs, taken before TCRalphabeta/CD19-depleted stem cell transplant.

CDR3 DNA: TGTGCCAGCACAGGTTGGATACGGGGAGAAGGGAACACTGAAGCTTTCTTT. It translates to CASTGWIRGEGNTEAFF. This chain links TRBV12-3 or TRBV12-4 with TRBJ1-1; no reliable D call. The ends were cut back, 7 bases at V and 1 base at J, with 22 bases in the middle. The CDR3 runs to 17 residues.